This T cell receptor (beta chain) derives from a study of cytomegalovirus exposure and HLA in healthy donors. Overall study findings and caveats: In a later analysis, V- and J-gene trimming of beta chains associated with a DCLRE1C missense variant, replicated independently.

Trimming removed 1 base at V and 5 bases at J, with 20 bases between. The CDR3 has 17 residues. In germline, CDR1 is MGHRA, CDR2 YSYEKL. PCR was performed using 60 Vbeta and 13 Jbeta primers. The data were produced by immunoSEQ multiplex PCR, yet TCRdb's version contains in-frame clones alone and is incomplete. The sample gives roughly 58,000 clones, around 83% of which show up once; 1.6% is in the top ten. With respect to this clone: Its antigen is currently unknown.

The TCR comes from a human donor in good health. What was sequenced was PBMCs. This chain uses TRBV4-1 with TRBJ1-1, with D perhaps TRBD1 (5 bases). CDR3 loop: CASSQAFLGGKVTEAFF. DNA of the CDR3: TGCGCCAGCAGCCAAGCATTCCTCGGGGGGAAAGTGACTGAAGCTTTCTTT.